Presented here are 7 T cell receptor beta chains from one specimen sequenced in a study of blood T cell repertoires in COVID-19. The repertoire was sequenced with immunoSEQ multiplex PCR; TCRdb's copy has only in-frame clones and lacks some. This table has a few hundred thousand clones, approximately 78% appearing once. Sequencing was performed on peripheral blood. The receptors originated from a woman older than 75 with COVID-19, enrolled during active disease.

The rearrangement joins TRBV11-3 to TRBJ1-2; weak D call: TRBD1 (6 bases). The CDR3 has 12 residues. The V end lost 1 base, the J end lost 8 bases, and 8 bases lay between the germline ends. Germline assignment: CDR1 SGHNT and CDR2 YENEEA. The CDR3 protein is CASSLGGRGYTF. CDR3 nucleotide sequence: TGTGCCAGCAGCTTAGGGGGGCGAGGCTACACCTTC.

The rearrangement links TRBV28 to TRBJ2-1; no clear D gene. The ends were cut back, 6 bases at V and 4 bases at J, with 10 bases in the middle. The CDR3 is 13 amino acids. From germline, CDR1 is MDHEN and CDR2 SYDVKM. CDR3 nucleotide sequence: TGTGCCAGCAGCCGGAGTTCGTACAATGAGCAGTTCTTC. As protein: CASSRSSYNEQFF.

The genes are TRBV24-1 and TRBJ2-3; possibly TRBD1 for D (7 bases). Trimming cost V 3 bases and J 4 bases, with 13 bases left between them. The CDR3 length is 15 residues. CDR1 and CDR2 (germline): KGHDR, SFDVKD. Written as DNA, the CDR3 is TGTGCCACCAGTGATGGGGGGCAGGGGGCAGATACGCAGTATTTT. Residues: CATSDGGQGADTQYF.

This chain joins TRBV9 and TRBJ1-1; possibly TRBD1 for D (5 bases). Trimming removed 4 bases at V and 8 bases at J, with 15 bases between. This CDR3 is 13 amino acids long. The germline gives CDR1 SGDLS, CDR2 YYNGEE. This CDR3 is CASSPRGVGEAFF. CDR3 sequence (DNA): TGTGCCAGCAGCCCTCGGGGGGTGGGAGAAGCTTTCTTT.

The genes are TRBV18 and TRBJ1-1; no clear D. Germline CDR1 KGHSH, CDR2 LQKENI. Trimming pared 3 bases from V and 7 bases from J, leaving 12 bases between. This CDR3 contains 13 residues. The CDR3 bases are TGTGCCAGCTCACCGACAAGCCTCCTTGAAGCTTTCTTT. It yields the protein CASSPTSLLEAFF.

This clone was observed a handful of times. The J gene is TRBJ1-6, the V gene TRBV7-9; 9 positions match TRBD1. V shed 5 bases and J 8 bases; nucleotides not matched to a gene: 4. Germline values: CDR1 SEHNR, CDR2 FQNEAQ (reference sequence). The CDR3 consists of 14 residues. The CDR3, as DNA: TGTGCCAGCAGCCCGACAGGGGGAGATTCACCCCTCCACTTT. This encodes CASSPTGGDSPLHF. Full variable domain (remainder filled in from reference TRBV7-9 and TRBJ1-6): DTGVSQNPRHKITKRGQNVTFRCDPISEHNRLYWYRQTLGQGPEFLTYFQNEAQLEKSRLLSDRFSAERPKGSFSTLEIQRTEQGDSAMYLCASSPTGGDSPLHFGNGTRLTVT.

This clone has more than one count but fewer than ten. The chain carries TRBV28 and TRBJ2-1; 8 positions agree with TRBD1. V gave up 4 bases and J gave up 0 bases; unmatched junction bases: 11. Per the germline V gene, CDR1 is MDHEN and CDR2 is SYDVKM. The CDR3 contains 18 residues. The CDR3 nucleotides read TGTGCCAGCAGTTCTATCCATGACAGGGGTAGCTCCTACAATGAGCAGTTCTTC. Translation gives CASSSIHDRGSSYNEQFF.